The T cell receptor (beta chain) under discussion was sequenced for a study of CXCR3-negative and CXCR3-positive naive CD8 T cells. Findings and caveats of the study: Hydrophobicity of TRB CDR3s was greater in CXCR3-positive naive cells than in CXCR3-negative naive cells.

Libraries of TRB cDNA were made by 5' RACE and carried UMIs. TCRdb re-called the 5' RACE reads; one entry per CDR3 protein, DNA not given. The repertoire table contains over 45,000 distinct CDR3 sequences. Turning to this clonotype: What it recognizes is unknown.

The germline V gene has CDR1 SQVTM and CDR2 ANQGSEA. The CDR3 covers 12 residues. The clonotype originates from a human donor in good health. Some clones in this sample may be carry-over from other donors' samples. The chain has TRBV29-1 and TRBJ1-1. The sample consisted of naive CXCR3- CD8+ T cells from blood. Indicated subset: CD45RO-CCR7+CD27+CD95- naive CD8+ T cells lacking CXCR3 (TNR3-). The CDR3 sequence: CSVAKANAEAFF.